What follows are 9 T cell receptor beta chains derived from one specimen sequenced in a study of blood T cells in healthy people across ages. Next came a second PCR, run for about 7 to 12 cycles, which used a sample-barcoded 5' primer along with a J-beta primer mix. TCRdb fed the 5' RACE reads into MiXCR, producing one record per CDR3 protein. This sample has 790,000 or so distinct CDR3 sequences, with about 46% found just once. The sample was blood. These receptors were collected from an elderly man in good health.

A few counts support this clonotype. The chain uses TRBV12-3 or TRBV12-4 and TRBJ2-4; TRBD2 agrees at 10 bases. The CDR3 loop spans 13 amino acids. V lost 1 base and J lost 15; bases outside the gene matches: 6. CDR3: CASSLGASGRRYF. In nucleotides, the CDR3 is TGTGCCAGCAGTTTAGGGGCTAGCGGGAGAAGGTACTTC.

The chain carries TRBV29-1 and TRBJ2-7; 7 bases are shared with TRBD2. Germline trimming cut 2 bases from V and 2 bases from J; bases unmatched to any gene: 9. The CDR3 extends over 15 amino acids. Germline lookup yields CDR1 SQVTM and CDR2 ANQGSEA. The CDR3 spells CSVEIGPSGPYEQYF. The CDR3 DNA sequence: TGCAGCGTTGAAATAGGACCTAGCGGACCCTACGAGCAGTACTTC.

This clonotype showed up just a few times. The V gene is TRBV6-5, the J gene TRBJ2-3, with 7 positions matching TRBD1. Per germline, CDR1 MNHEY and CDR2 SVGAGI. The CDR3 loop spans 16 amino acids. The J segment lost 0 bases and the V segment lost 6 bases, leaving 9 bases of the junction unmatched. Here the CDR3 DNA reads TGTGCCAGCAGCCTCGGGACAGCTAAAAGCACAGATACGCAGTATTTT. Translation: CASSLGTAKSTDTQYF.

The V gene is TRBV28, the J gene TRBJ1-5, with D perhaps TRBD1 (5 bases). CDR3 length: 21 residues. V was clipped by 4 bases and J by 0 bases, with 28 bases between them. Germline lookup yields CDR1 MDHEN and CDR2 SYDVKM. CDR3 in amino acids: CASSSLNPGTSLYFSNQPQHF. In nucleotides, the CDR3 is TGTGCCAGCAGTTCGCTTAACCCCGGGACCTCCCTTTATTTTAGCAATCAGCCCCAGCATTTT.

This sequence joins TRBV4-3 and TRBJ1-4; D not certain. Looked up from germline, CDR1 is LGHNA and CDR2 is YSLEER. CDR3 length: 12 residues. The V end was cut by 1 base, the J end by 7 bases, with 4 bases between. The chain's CDR3 is CASSQVAEKLFF. For the CDR3, the DNA is TGCGCCAGCAGCCAAGTCGCTGAAAAACTGTTTTTT.

The gene calls are TRBV5-1 and TRBJ2-5; D is unresolved. Germline V lookup: CDR1 SGHRS, CDR2 YFSETQ. With 1 base removed from V and 11 bases from J, the gap between germline ends came to 18 bases. This CDR3 is built from 14 residues. The CDR3 region is CASSLPGVNNEQYF. The DNA for the CDR3 is TGCGCCAGCAGCTTGCCTGGGGTTAACAATGAGCAGTACTTC.

This chain links TRBV3-1 with TRBJ2-1; no definite D call. The CDR3 has 14 residues. Deletions cut 0 bases from V and 0 bases from J, with 3 bases between. Germline values: CDR1 LGHDT, CDR2 YNNKEL (reference sequence). This chain's CDR3 is CASSQETSYNEQFF. CDR3 DNA: TGTGCCAGCAGCCAAGAAACCTCCTACAATGAGCAGTTCTTC.

The chain has TRBV6-2 or TRBV6-3 and TRBJ1-5, with D uncertain. The CDR3 covers 15 residues. V was pared by 4 bases and J by 2 bases, with 12 bases between. Germline V gives CDR1 MNHEY, CDR2 SVGEGT. CDR3 amino acids: CASSLQKVGNQPQHF. In DNA, the CDR3 is TGTGCCAGCAGTTTACAGAAGGTCGGCAATCAGCCCCAGCATTTT.

The chain links TRBV12-3 or TRBV12-4 to TRBJ2-7; 7 bases align to TRBD1. CDR3 size: 13 residues. Trimming removed 4 bases from V and 7 bases from J; junction bases left unmatched: 7. The CDR3 is CASSSDRRREQYF. In nucleotides, the CDR3 is TGTGCCAGCAGTTCGGACAGGAGGAGGGAGCAGTACTTC.